A single T cell receptor beta chain is shown here with its context. The record originates from a study of T cell clones after liver transplantation. Study context: TCRbeta sequencing after a pre-transplant mixed lymphocyte reaction identified graft-donor-reactive clones, later tracked in post-transplant blood.

Assay: immunoSEQ multiplex PCR; the TCRdb copy retains only in-frame clones and omits some. In the table there are approximately 100,000 clones, 75% to 90% of which are singletons. This TCR came from a human donor who received a liver transplant. This specimen was CD4+ T cells from blood, taken before liver transplant.

CDR3 DNA: TGTGCCAGCAGCCAAGAACTGACGAACACTGAAGCTTTCTTT. Amino acid sequence: CASSQELTNTEAFF. V usage is TRBV14 and J usage is TRBJ1-1, with D unresolved. From germline, CDR1 is SGHDN and CDR2 FVKESK. V lost 0 bases and J lost 1, with 6 bases in between. This CDR3 is 14 amino acids long.